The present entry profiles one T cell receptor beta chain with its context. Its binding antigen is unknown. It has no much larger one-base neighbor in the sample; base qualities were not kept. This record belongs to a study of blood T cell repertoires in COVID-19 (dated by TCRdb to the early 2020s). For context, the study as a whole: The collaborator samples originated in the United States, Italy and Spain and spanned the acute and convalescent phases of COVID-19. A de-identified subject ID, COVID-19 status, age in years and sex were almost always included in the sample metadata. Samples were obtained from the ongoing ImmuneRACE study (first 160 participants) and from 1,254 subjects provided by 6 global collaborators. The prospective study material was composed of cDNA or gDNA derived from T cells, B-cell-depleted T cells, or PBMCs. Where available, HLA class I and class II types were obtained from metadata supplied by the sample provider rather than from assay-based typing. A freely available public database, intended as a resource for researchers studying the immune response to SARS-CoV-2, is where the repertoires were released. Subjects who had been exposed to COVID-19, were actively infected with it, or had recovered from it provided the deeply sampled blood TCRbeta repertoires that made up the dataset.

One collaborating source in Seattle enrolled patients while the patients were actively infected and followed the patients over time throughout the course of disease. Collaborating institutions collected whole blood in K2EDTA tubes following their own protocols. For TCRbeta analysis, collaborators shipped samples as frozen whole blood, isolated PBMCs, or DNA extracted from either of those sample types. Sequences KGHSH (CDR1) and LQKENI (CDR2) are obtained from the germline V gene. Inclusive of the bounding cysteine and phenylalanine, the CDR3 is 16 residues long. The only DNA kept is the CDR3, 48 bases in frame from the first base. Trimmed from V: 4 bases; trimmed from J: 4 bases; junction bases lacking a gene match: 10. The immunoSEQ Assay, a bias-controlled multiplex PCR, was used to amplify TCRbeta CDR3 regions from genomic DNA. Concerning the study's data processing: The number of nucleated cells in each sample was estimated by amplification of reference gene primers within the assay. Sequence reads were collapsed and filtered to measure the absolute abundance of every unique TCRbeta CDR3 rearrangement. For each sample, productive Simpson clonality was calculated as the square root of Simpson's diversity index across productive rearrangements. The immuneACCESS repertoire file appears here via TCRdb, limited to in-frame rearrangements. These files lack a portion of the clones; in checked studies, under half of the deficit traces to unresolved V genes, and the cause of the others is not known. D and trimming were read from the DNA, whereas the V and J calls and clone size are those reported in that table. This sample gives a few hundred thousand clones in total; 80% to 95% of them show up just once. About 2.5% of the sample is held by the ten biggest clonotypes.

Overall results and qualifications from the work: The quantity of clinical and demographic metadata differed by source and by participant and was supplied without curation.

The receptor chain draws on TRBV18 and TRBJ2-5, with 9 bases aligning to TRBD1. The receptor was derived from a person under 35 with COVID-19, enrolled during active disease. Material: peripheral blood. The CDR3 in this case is CASSLTGTGLVETQYF. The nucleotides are TGTGCCAGCTCACTTACCGGGACAGGGTTGGTAGAGACCCAGTACTTC.